The clone carrying this T cell receptor beta chain was counted a single time. Its antigen is currently unknown. This may be a read error, as it is one base from a much larger clone. The sample belongs to a study of post-analysis software for immune sequencing data. Study-level information: Relapsing-remitting, secondary progressive and progressive-relapsing forms made up the multiple sclerosis disease courses. General study findings and limits: Diversity measured as normalized Chao1 was significantly lower in multiple sclerosis patients than in controls. Strong same-batch co-clustering of samples appeared with F measure clustering.

Sequencing libraries made from TCR beta cDNA carried unique molecular identifiers. T cells numbering roughly 1 to 11 million yielded cDNA molecules that totaled roughly 500,000. In TCRdb, the PCR reads were re-called with MiXCR into one record per CDR3 protein. The table includes about 200,000 distinct CDR3 sequences, around 29% detected once. This receptor was obtained from a girl under 18 with multiple sclerosis. The sample taken for sequencing was blood.

The CDR3 DNA reads TGCAGGGCTAGAGGGGGGGTTGATACGCAGTATTTT. As protein: CRARGGVDTQYF. This chain connects TRBV20-1 to TRBJ2-3; a weak D match, TRBD2 (7 bases). The CDR3 sequence is 12 residues long. Per the germline V gene, CDR1 is DFQATT and CDR2 is SNEGSKA (reference sequence).